The 27 T cell receptor beta chains in this list originate from one sample, sequenced in a study of blood T cell repertoires in COVID-19. This table comes from immunoSEQ multiplex PCR, and its TCRdb copy is limited to in-frame clones, with some not included. The table has around 300,000 clones, about 87% seen once. Sample: peripheral blood. The receptors were sampled from a woman aged 45 to 65 with COVID-19, enrolled during active disease.

This chain links TRBV5-4 with TRBJ2-7, with D maybe TRBD1 (6 bases). Trimming removed 2 bases at V and 2 bases at J, with 14 bases between. The CDR3 is made up of 15 amino acids. Germline-derived CDR1 and CDR2 are SGHNT and YYREEE (reference sequence). Here the CDR3 reads CASSFRRSGAYEQYF. The CDR3 DNA is TGTGCCAGCAGCTTCCGCCGGTCAGGGGCCTACGAGCAGTACTTC.

The chain couples TRBV24-1 to TRBJ2-1; 10 bases agree with TRBD2. Per the germline V gene, CDR1 is KGHDR and CDR2 is SFDVKD. This CDR3 contains 18 residues. The V segment lost 4 bases and the J segment 6 bases; nucleotides outside the gene matches: 14. The CDR3 nucleotides read TGTGCCACCAGTGACTCCGGGACTAGCGTTGGGGGCCGCAATGAGCAGTTCTTC. Residues: CATSDSGTSVGGRNEQFF.

This chain uses TRBV19 with TRBJ1-2; D might be TRBD1 (6 bases). CDR3 length equals 13 residues. The germline gives CDR1 LNHDA, CDR2 SQIVND (reference sequence). The V and J ends lost 7 bases and 8 bases respectively, with 17 bases between them. The chain's CDR3 is CASNHGGLSGYTF. The CDR3 DNA reads as TGTGCCAGTAACCACGGGGGGCTGTCAGGCTACACCTTC.

The rearrangement uses TRBV6-5 and TRBJ1-2; tentatively, D is TRBD1 (5 bases). Looked up from germline, CDR1 is MNHEY and CDR2 is SVGAGI. The CDR3 totals 14 residues. V was pared by 7 bases and J by 8 bases, with 20 bases between. The CDR3 coding sequence is TGTGCCAGCACCGCATCTGGGACTTCGCGGGGCTACACCTTC. Amino acids: CASTASGTSRGYTF.

The chain recombines TRBV4-2 with TRBJ2-3; a possible D gene is TRBD2 (5 bases). This CDR3 has 15 residues. Germline CDR1 LGHNA, CDR2 YNFKEQ. V lost 1 base, J lost 4 bases, and 12 bases lay in between. The CDR3 DNA follows: TGTGCCAGCAGCCAAGGTAACGGAGGCGCAGATACGCAGTATTTT. It is translated as CASSQGNGGADTQYF.

The chain uses TRBV5-8 and TRBJ2-5; 7 bases are shared with TRBD2. V shed 2 bases and J 2 bases; nucleotides not matched to a gene: 6. This CDR3 has 15 amino acids. The germline V gene has CDR1 SGHTS and CDR2 YDEGEE. CDR3 nucleotides: TGTGCCAGCAGCTTCGGGAGGAACTTACAAGAGACCCAGTACTTC. Protein sequence: CASSFGRNLQETQYF.

The J gene is TRBJ2-1, the V gene TRBV29-1; D uncertain. CDR1 is SQVTM and CDR2 is ANQGSEA in the germline V gene. The CDR3 extends over 12 amino acids. V lost 6 bases, J lost 4 bases, and 10 bases lay in between. The CDR3 spells CSVLDGYNEQFF. In DNA, the CDR3 is TGCAGCGTGCTCGACGGGTACAATGAGCAGTTCTTC.

This chain connects TRBV30 to TRBJ2-7; 11 positions match TRBD2. Germline lookup yields CDR1 GTSNPN and CDR2 SVGIG (reference sequence). The CDR3 is 14 amino acids. Unmatched junction bases numbered 5, after V lost 7 bases and J lost 0 bases. For the CDR3, the DNA is TGTGCCTCAGGACTAGCGGGTTTCTCCTACGAGCAGTACTTC. It encodes CASGLAGFSYEQYF.

The rearrangement joins TRBV2 to TRBJ1-2; 11 bases are a match to TRBD1. Trimming cost V 7 bases and J 7 bases; bases outside gene matches: 8. The CDR3 runs to 14 residues. The germline V gene has CDR1 SNHLY and CDR2 FYNNEI. In nucleotides, the CDR3 is TGTGCCAGCACCCCCGTTGGGACAGGGGGTGGCTACACCTTC. Encoded protein: CASTPVGTGGGYTF.

The chain links TRBV10-3 to TRBJ1-5; D is perhaps TRBD1 (5 bases). Germline V gene sequence: CDR1 ENHRY, CDR2 SYGVKD. Trimming took off 6 bases at V and 3 bases at J, with 18 bases between the two ends. The CDR3 runs 16 residues. CDR3: CAISGDPGGINQPQHF. The CDR3 DNA follows: TGTGCCATCAGCGGAGACCCGGGGGGAATCAATCAGCCCCAGCATTTT.

V gene TRBV6-5 combines with J gene TRBJ2-7; perhaps TRBD2 as D (5 bases). V lost 11 bases and J lost 3, with 14 bases in between. The CDR3 spans 12 residues. Germline CDR1 is MNHEY and CDR2 is SVGAGI. CDR3 nucleotides: TGTGCCGCCACGGGGATAAGCTACGAGCAGTACTTC. Protein sequence: CAATGISYEQYF.

V and J are TRBV10-3 and TRBJ2-5; 8 bases are a match to TRBD2. With V trimmed by 7 bases and J by 5 bases, 9 bases remained unmatched. The CDR3 is 14 amino acids. CDR1 ENHRY and CDR2 SYGVKD come from the germline V gene. CDR3: CAITSGPGGETQYF. The CDR3 DNA is TGTGCCATCACCTCTGGACCGGGGGGGGAGACCCAGTACTTC.

The V call is TRBV29-1, the J call TRBJ2-1, with D possibly being TRBD2 (5 bases). The CDR3 covers 16 residues. V was cut by 7 bases and J by 9 bases, with 28 bases left in between. Germline V gene data show CDR1 as SQVTM and CDR2 as ANQGSEA. This CDR3 reads CSAGRVGGPKWFEQFF. CDR3 DNA sequence: TGCAGCGCCGGAAGGGTAGGAGGACCAAAATGGTTTGAGCAGTTCTTC.

The CDR3 loop reads CASGPKGDFDTGELFF. The CDR3 bases are TGCGCCAGCGGCCCAAAAGGGGATTTCGACACCGGGGAGCTGTTTTTT. V is TRBV5-1 and J is TRBJ2-2; possibly TRBD1 for D (5 bases). The CDR3 sequence is 16 residues long. The V gene's germline CDR1 is SGHRS and CDR2 YFSETQ. Trimming took 7 bases from V and 3 from J, leaving 19 bases between them.

The chain is built from TRBV6-1 and TRBJ2-7; D remains unclear. Germline CDR1 MNHNS, CDR2 SASEGT. V was cut by 2 bases and J by 6 bases, with 8 bases left in between. The CDR3 is 12 amino acids. The CDR3 spells CASSEWAVEQYF. The CDR3 coding sequence is TGTGCCAGCAGTGAATGGGCCGTCGAGCAGTACTTC.

The chain joins TRBV19 to TRBJ1-2; 9 positions agree with TRBD1. Per germline, CDR1 LNHDA and CDR2 SQIVND (reference sequence). V trimming: 7 bases; J trimming: 6 bases; junction bases outside the gene matches: 9. The CDR3 is 14 amino acids. CDR3 protein: CASTGDRESHGYTF. The DNA of the CDR3 is TGTGCCAGTACCGGGGACAGGGAATCCCATGGCTACACCTTC.

The chain combines TRBV5-1 with TRBJ2-7; 8 bases align to TRBD1. J lost 3 bases, V lost 6 bases, and 11 bases had no gene match. CDR1 SGHRS and CDR2 YFSETQ come from the germline V gene. The CDR3 consists of 15 residues. The CDR3 sequence is CASTSRTGRIYEQYF. For the CDR3, the DNA is TGCGCCAGCACATCGAGGACAGGGAGAATCTACGAGCAGTACTTC.

The chain links TRBV5-1 to TRBJ1-5; TRBD1 might be the D (5 bases). Germline CDR1 is SGHRS and CDR2 is YFSETQ. Trimming took 0 bases from V and 0 from J, leaving 10 bases between them. The CDR3 contains 16 residues. The CDR3 nucleotides read TGCGCCAGCAGCTTGGGCCCGCAGGGTAGCAATCAGCCCCAGCATTTT. This codes for CASSLGPQGSNQPQHF.

The rearrangement uses TRBV4-1 and TRBJ1-5, with a weak D call TRBD1 (5 bases). The CDR3 consists of 17 residues. Between the trimmed V and J ends, which lost 2 bases and 0 bases, there was a span of 14 bases. CDR1 and CDR2 from the germline V gene are MGHRA and YSYEKL. CDR3 in amino acids: CASSQFIRVPSNQPQHF. The CDR3 DNA reads TGCGCCAGCAGCCAATTTATCAGGGTACCTAGCAATCAGCCCCAGCATTTT.

The V and J genes are TRBV12-3 or TRBV12-4 and TRBJ2-5, with D perhaps TRBD1 (5 bases). CDR3 length: 13 residues. Trimming cost V 1 base and J 4 bases, with 7 bases left between them. CDR3 sequence: CASSLGGGETQYF. The CDR3 DNA is TGTGCCAGCAGTTTAGGGGGCGGAGAGACCCAGTACTTC.

The CDR3 sequence is CASRITTGTSNYGYTF. The CDR3 DNA reads TGTGCCAGCAGAATTACTACCGGGACAAGTAACTATGGCTACACCTTC. The chain combines TRBV6-6 with TRBJ1-2; tentatively, D is TRBD1 (6 bases). This CDR3 is 16 amino acids long. Germline CDR1 MNHNY, CDR2 SVGAGI (reference sequence). V lost 6 bases, J lost 1 base, and 18 bases lay in between.

This rearrangement joins TRBV30 to TRBJ1-3; 7 positions match TRBD1. After removal of 5 bases from V and 4 bases from J, the junction contained 5 bases not matched to a gene. Germline-derived CDR1 and CDR2 are GTSNPN and SVGIG (reference sequence). The CDR3 covers 13 residues. The CDR3 protein is CAWATGWGNTIYF. CDR3 coding DNA: TGTGCCTGGGCGACAGGGTGGGGAAACACCATATATTTT.

This chain joins TRBV25-1 and TRBJ1-2; unclear D gene. This CDR3 comprises 14 residues. The V end was cut by 6 bases, the J end by 4 bases, with 15 bases between. Germline V gene data show CDR1 as MGHDK and CDR2 as SYGVNS. CDR3 DNA: TGTGCCAGCAGCGCTCCCTTCGGTGGCTATGGCTACACCTTC. Encoded protein: CASSAPFGGYGYTF.

The chain recombines TRBV7-6 with TRBJ2-1, with a tentative D call TRBD1 (6 bases). The CDR3 is made up of 17 amino acids. Germline V CDR1 and CDR2: SGHVS, FNYEAQ. Trimming took 3 bases from V and 5 from J, leaving 20 bases between them. The CDR3 coding sequence is TGTGCCAGCAGCTTTCTGAGGGACAAAATTCGAAACAATGAGCAGTTCTTC. Translated, it gives CASSFLRDKIRNNEQFF.

The chain has TRBV29-1 and TRBJ1-4; no firm D call. Trimming took off 8 bases at V and 4 bases at J, with 11 bases between the two ends. Germline CDR1 reads SQVTM; CDR2 reads ANQGSEA. The CDR3 has 12 residues. CDR3 region: CSIRAHNEKLFF. Here the CDR3 DNA reads TGCAGCATACGCGCGCATAATGAAAAACTGTTTTTT.

V and J are TRBV29-1 and TRBJ1-1; no clear D gene. Trimming removed 5 bases from V and 1 base from J, with 8 bases in between. Per germline, CDR1 SQVTM and CDR2 ANQGSEA. The length of the CDR3 is 12 residues. CDR3 coding DNA: TGCAGCGTTTTCAGGTCGAACACTGAAGCTTTCTTT. It encodes CSVFRSNTEAFF.

V gene TRBV12-5 combines with J gene TRBJ2-1, with TRBD2 matching over 8 bases. Germline CDR1 is LGHNT and CDR2 is FRNRAP. The CDR3 consists of 14 residues. The V segment lost 8 bases and the J segment 9 bases; nucleotides outside the gene matches: 12. Written as DNA, the CDR3 is TGTGCTAGTAGCCCGGGAGGGACGGGAAGTGAGCAGTTCTTC. This translates into CASSPGGTGSEQFF.